The rows below give T cell receptor beta chains drawn from one sample of a study of cytotoxic CD8 clonotypes in ibrutinib-treated CLL. Only in-frame clones appear in the TCRdb table, and some are missing; sequencing was by immunoSEQ multiplex PCR. The sample shows around 150,000 clones, about 84% of them seen only once. The sample in question was PBMCs, obtained after 36 months of ibrutinib treatment. Every receptor here comes from a human donor with chronic lymphocytic leukemia. The CDR3 runs from the conserved cysteine through the conserved F or W. The order of the fields is CDR3 protein, CDR3 DNA, J gene, V gene, D gene, clone size. D genes are given only for firm matches. Rows give clone size only sometimes, using once, few, many, or a class for an expanded clone.

cdr3_aa: CASSQGTAFRDTQYF
cdr3_nt: TGTGCCAGCAGCCAAGGGACAGCGTTTCGAGATACGCAGTATTTT
j_call: TRBJ2-3
v_call: TRBV11-2
d_call: TRBD1
clone_size: -

cdr3_aa: CASRRDSYSNQPQHF
cdr3_nt: TGTGCCAGTAGACGGGACAGCTATAGCAATCAGCCCCAGCATTTT
j_call: TRBJ1-5
v_call: TRBV19
d_call: TRBD1
clone_size: -

cdr3_aa: CASSFRTSDVGELFF
cdr3_nt: TGCGCCAGCAGCTTCAGGACATCGGATGTCGGGGAGCTGTTTTTT
j_call: TRBJ2-2
v_call: TRBV5-1
d_call: -
clone_size: -

cdr3_aa: CASSLVNNEQFF
cdr3_nt: TGTGCCAGCAGCTTAGTCAACAATGAGCAGTTCTTC
j_call: TRBJ2-1
v_call: TRBV7-8
d_call: -
clone_size: medium-sized

cdr3_aa: CASSSFTGKIGSGYTF
cdr3_nt: TGTGCCAGCAGCTCCTTTACAGGGAAGATTGGCTCTGGCTACACCTTC
j_call: TRBJ1-2
v_call: TRBV5-4
d_call: -
clone_size: -

cdr3_aa: CASSEVGMGPQHF
cdr3_nt: TGTGCCAGCAGTGAGGTTGGGATGGGGCCCCAGCATTTT
j_call: TRBJ1-5
v_call: TRBV6-4
d_call: -
clone_size: -

cdr3_aa: CASSPAPSYGYTF
cdr3_nt: TGTGCCAGCAGTCCGGCCCCCTCCTATGGCTACACCTTC
j_call: TRBJ1-2
v_call: TRBV28
d_call: -
clone_size: -

cdr3_aa: CASSKGQHYGYTF
cdr3_nt: TGCGCCAGCAGCAAGGGACAGCACTATGGCTACACCTTC
j_call: TRBJ1-2
v_call: TRBV5-1
d_call: TRBD1
clone_size: -

cdr3_aa: CASSRGLLETQYF
cdr3_nt: TGCGCCAGCAGCCGGGGGCTGTTAGAGACCCAGTACTTC
j_call: TRBJ2-5
v_call: TRBV5-1
d_call: -
clone_size: -

cdr3_aa: CAIRTGGRNTGELFF
cdr3_nt: TGTGCCATCAGAACAGGAGGGCGGAACACCGGGGAGCTGTTTTTT
j_call: TRBJ2-2
v_call: TRBV10-3
d_call: -
clone_size: -

cdr3_aa: CASSLAGTGNQPQHF
cdr3_nt: TGTGCCAGCAGTCTCGCCGGGACAGGGAATCAGCCCCAGCATTTT
j_call: TRBJ1-5
v_call: TRBV6-1
d_call: TRBD1
clone_size: few

cdr3_aa: CAISGPPVVPEFNEQYF
cdr3_nt: TGTGCCATCAGTGGCCCCCCTGTGGTACCGGAGTTCAACGAGCAGTACTTC
j_call: TRBJ2-7
v_call: TRBV10-3
d_call: -
clone_size: -

cdr3_aa: CASSLAVRGKETQYF
cdr3_nt: TGTGCCAGCAGCTTAGCGGTCAGGGGCAAAGAGACCCAGTACTTC
j_call: TRBJ2-5
v_call: TRBV7-7
d_call: -
clone_size: -

cdr3_aa: CASSLFRTGGNTEAFF
cdr3_nt: TGTGCCAGCAGTTTATTCCGGACAGGGGGCAACACTGAAGCTTTCTTT
j_call: TRBJ1-1
v_call: TRBV28
d_call: TRBD1
clone_size: -

cdr3_aa: CASSDQIRTEAFF
cdr3_nt: TGTGCCAGCAGTGACCAAATTAGGACTGAAGCTTTCTTT
j_call: TRBJ1-1
v_call: TRBV25-1
d_call: -
clone_size: once

cdr3_aa: CAISESSYEQYF
cdr3_nt: TGTGCCATCAGTGAGTCCTCCTACGAGCAGTACTTC
j_call: TRBJ2-7
v_call: TRBV10-3
d_call: -
clone_size: -

cdr3_aa: CASSIFRGGDRGPYEQYF
cdr3_nt: TGTGCCAGTAGTATATTCCGGGGAGGGGACAGGGGGCCCTACGAGCAGTACTTC
j_call: TRBJ2-7
v_call: TRBV19
d_call: TRBD1
clone_size: -

cdr3_aa: CASSPHTGGGTGELFF
cdr3_nt: TGTGCCAGTAGTCCGCACACAGGGGGTGGCACCGGGGAGCTGTTTTTT
j_call: TRBJ2-2
v_call: TRBV19
d_call: TRBD1
clone_size: -

cdr3_aa: CASSLNGPWETQYF
cdr3_nt: TGTGCCAGCAGTTTAAATGGGCCCTGGGAGACCCAGTACTTC
j_call: TRBJ2-5
v_call: TRBV27
d_call: -
clone_size: few

cdr3_aa: CASSQDVWEAASYEQYF
cdr3_nt: TGCGCCAGCAGCCAAGATGTGTGGGAGGCCGCCTCCTACGAGCAGTACTTC
j_call: TRBJ2-7
v_call: TRBV4-1
d_call: -
clone_size: -

cdr3_aa: CASSPQGRGVSEQYF
cdr3_nt: TGTGCCAGCTCACCTCAAGGGAGGGGGGTAAGCGAGCAGTACTTC
j_call: TRBJ2-7
v_call: TRBV18
d_call: -
clone_size: -

cdr3_aa: CASSPKLRTEKIGNTIYF
cdr3_nt: TGTGCCAGCTCACCAAAGCTTCGGACAGAGAAAATTGGAAACACCATATATTTT
j_call: TRBJ1-3
v_call: TRBV18
d_call: -
clone_size: -

cdr3_aa: CSVEFGQNTEAFF
cdr3_nt: TGCAGCGTTGAATTCGGACAGAACACTGAAGCTTTCTTT
j_call: TRBJ1-1
v_call: TRBV29-1
d_call: -
clone_size: -

cdr3_aa: CASSGVSTDTQYF
cdr3_nt: TGTGCCAGTAGCGGGGTAAGCACAGATACGCAGTATTTT
j_call: TRBJ2-3
v_call: TRBV19
d_call: -
clone_size: -

cdr3_aa: CASSLGHANTEAFF
cdr3_nt: TGTGCCAGCAGCTTAGGACACGCGAACACTGAAGCTTTCTTT
j_call: TRBJ1-1
v_call: TRBV7-3
d_call: -
clone_size: -

cdr3_aa: CASSQGNTGELFF
cdr3_nt: TGTGCCAGCAGTCAGGGGAACACCGGGGAGCTGTTTTTT
j_call: TRBJ2-2
v_call: TRBV2
d_call: -
clone_size: -

cdr3_aa: CASSAEPGQGYNEQFF
cdr3_nt: TGCGCCAGCAGCGCTGAACCGGGACAGGGGTACAATGAGCAGTTCTTC
j_call: TRBJ2-1
v_call: TRBV5-1
d_call: TRBD1
clone_size: -

cdr3_aa: CSVDGVGTEAFF
cdr3_nt: TGCAGCGTTGACGGGGTGGGCACTGAAGCTTTCTTT
j_call: TRBJ1-1
v_call: TRBV29-1
d_call: -
clone_size: -

cdr3_aa: CASSPGLVGNQETQYF
cdr3_nt: TGCGCCAGCAGCCCCGGGTTAGTAGGGAACCAAGAGACCCAGTACTTC
j_call: TRBJ2-5
v_call: TRBV5-1
d_call: -
clone_size: -

cdr3_aa: CASSPRTGPGNTIYF
cdr3_nt: TGCGCCAGCAGCCCGAGGACAGGGCCTGGAAACACCATATATTTT
j_call: TRBJ1-3
v_call: TRBV5-1
d_call: TRBD1
clone_size: -

cdr3_aa: CASSPFHYQGANYGYTF
cdr3_nt: TGTGCCAGCAGCCCGTTCCATTACCAGGGGGCTAACTATGGCTACACCTTC
j_call: TRBJ1-2
v_call: TRBV7-3
d_call: TRBD1
clone_size: -

cdr3_aa: CAISETRESGSNSPLHF
cdr3_nt: TGTGCCATCAGTGAAACCAGGGAGAGCGGTAGTAATTCACCCCTCCACTTT
j_call: TRBJ1-6
v_call: TRBV10-3
d_call: -
clone_size: -

cdr3_aa: CASSPPGQGNSPLHF
cdr3_nt: TGTGCCAGCTCACCCCCGGGACAGGGAAATTCACCCCTCCACTTT
j_call: TRBJ1-6
v_call: TRBV18
d_call: TRBD1
clone_size: -

cdr3_aa: CASSLAGGLAGYEQYF
cdr3_nt: TGTGCCAGCAGCTTGGCCGGGGGACTAGCGGGGTACGAGCAGTACTTC
j_call: TRBJ2-7
v_call: TRBV5-4
d_call: TRBD2
clone_size: few

cdr3_aa: CASSLGTGYSDYEQYF
cdr3_nt: TGCGCCAGCAGCTTGGGAACAGGGTACTCAGACTACGAGCAGTACTTC
j_call: TRBJ2-7
v_call: TRBV5-1
d_call: -
clone_size: -

cdr3_aa: CASSSIGTPWDTGELFF
cdr3_nt: TGCGCCAGCAGCTCTATCGGGACCCCGTGGGACACCGGGGAGCTGTTTTTT
j_call: TRBJ2-2
v_call: TRBV5-1
d_call: -
clone_size: few

cdr3_aa: CASSYSPGRGETQYF
cdr3_nt: TGTGCCAGCAGTTACTCCCCCGGCAGGGGAGAGACCCAGTACTTC
j_call: TRBJ2-5
v_call: TRBV6-5
d_call: -
clone_size: -

cdr3_aa: CASSQTMSGGLNEQFF
cdr3_nt: TGCGCCAGCAGCCAAACTATGTCGGGGGGGCTGAATGAGCAGTTCTTC
j_call: TRBJ2-1
v_call: TRBV4-1
d_call: TRBD2
clone_size: -

cdr3_aa: CASSLQGTYEQYF
cdr3_nt: TGCGCCAGCAGCTTGCAGGGGACGTACGAGCAGTACTTC
j_call: TRBJ2-7
v_call: TRBV5-1
d_call: -
clone_size: -

cdr3_aa: CASSQGVVQDEQYF
cdr3_nt: TGCGCCAGCAGCCAAGGGGTGGTTCAGGACGAGCAGTACTTC
j_call: TRBJ2-7
v_call: TRBV4-1
d_call: -
clone_size: -

cdr3_aa: CASSPGRVAGNTIYF
cdr3_nt: TGTGCCAGCTCCCCCGGGCGTGTAGCTGGAAACACCATATATTTT
j_call: TRBJ1-3
v_call: TRBV5-5
d_call: -
clone_size: -

cdr3_aa: CATLGLAGQTYEQYF
cdr3_nt: TGTGCCACCTTGGGACTAGCGGGCCAGACCTACGAGCAGTACTTC
j_call: TRBJ2-7
v_call: TRBV19
d_call: TRBD2
clone_size: -

cdr3_aa: CASSSRGWGGYTF
cdr3_nt: TGTGCCAGCAGTTCCCGAGGGTGGGGTGGCTACACCTTC
j_call: TRBJ1-2
v_call: TRBV6-6
d_call: -
clone_size: -

cdr3_aa: CASSYKGQGYEQYF
cdr3_nt: TGTGCCAGCAGTTACAAGGGACAGGGGTACGAGCAGTACTTC
j_call: TRBJ2-7
v_call: TRBV6-5
d_call: TRBD1
clone_size: -

cdr3_aa: CASSSRLAGGQYEQFF
cdr3_nt: TGCGCCAGCAGCTCCCGCTTAGCGGGGGGGCAATATGAGCAGTTCTTC
j_call: TRBJ2-1
v_call: TRBV5-1
d_call: TRBD2
clone_size: -

cdr3_aa: CASSQGAYSGNTIYF
cdr3_nt: TGCGCCAGCAGTCAGGGGGCTTACTCTGGAAACACCATATATTTT
j_call: TRBJ1-3
v_call: TRBV5-1
d_call: TRBD1
clone_size: -

cdr3_aa: CASSVEGIRATDTQYF
cdr3_nt: TGTGCCAGCAGTGTAGAGGGGATAAGGGCAACAGATACGCAGTATTTT
j_call: TRBJ2-3
v_call: TRBV25-1
d_call: -
clone_size: many

cdr3_aa: CASSDQRSTDTQYF
cdr3_nt: TGTGCCAGCAGTGACCAGCGGAGCACAGATACGCAGTATTTT
j_call: TRBJ2-3
v_call: TRBV2
d_call: -
clone_size: -

cdr3_aa: CASSRPGGSNTGELFF
cdr3_nt: TGCGCCAGCAGCCGACCAGGGGGAAGCAACACCGGGGAGCTGTTTTTT
j_call: TRBJ2-2
v_call: TRBV4-1
d_call: TRBD1
clone_size: few

cdr3_aa: CASSQDPGQGYTGELFF
cdr3_nt: TGCGCCAGCAGCCAAGATCCGGGACAGGGGTACACCGGGGAGCTGTTTTTT
j_call: TRBJ2-2
v_call: TRBV4-1
d_call: TRBD1
clone_size: -

cdr3_aa: CAWQGANYGYTF
cdr3_nt: TGTGCCTGGCAGGGAGCTAACTATGGCTACACCTTC
j_call: TRBJ1-2
v_call: TRBV30
d_call: -
clone_size: -